The 29 T cell receptor beta chains below all came from one sample that was sequenced in a study of cytomegalovirus exposure and HLA in healthy donors. The PCR made use of 60 Vbeta and 13 Jbeta primers. Generated by immunoSEQ multiplex PCR, the TCRdb table keeps only in-frame clones and is missing some. The sample includes roughly 90,000 clones, 74% of them seen just once. The specimen was PBMCs. The receptors come from a young man in good health and CMV-seropositive.

V usage is TRBV7-8 and J usage is TRBJ1-5; no definite D call. V lost 2 bases and J 7 bases, leaving 15 bases between the germline ends. The CDR3 has 15 amino acids. The germline CDR1 and CDR2 sequences are SGHVS and FQNEAQ. As DNA, the CDR3 is TGTGCCAGCAGCTTAACCCCCGGGAGGGAGCAGCCCCAGCATTTT. Translating it yields CASSLTPGREQPQHF.

The chain employs TRBV11-2 and TRBJ1-2; 8 nucleotides line up with TRBD1. The germline V gene encodes CDR1 SGHAT and CDR2 FQNNGV. V lost 5 bases to trimming and J lost 4 bases; unmatched junction nucleotides: 12. The CDR3 length is 16 residues. The CDR3 nucleotides read TGTGCCAGCAGCCCCCCCGACAGGGGACCGGCCTATGGCTACACCTTC. Encoded protein: CASSPPDRGPAYGYTF.

The J gene is TRBJ1-5, the V gene TRBV28; D gene uncertain. V was cut by 6 bases and J by 0 bases, with 12 bases left in between. Per the germline V gene, CDR1 is MDHEN and CDR2 is SYDVKM. The CDR3 has 15 residues. The CDR3 sequence is CASSPALDSNQPQHF. The CDR3 DNA follows: TGTGCCAGCAGCCCCGCGTTAGATAGCAATCAGCCCCAGCATTTT.

Here the CDR3 reads CASSLPGQGNEQYF. The CDR3, as DNA: TGTGCCAGCAGCCTACCGGGACAGGGCAACGAGCAGTACTTC. The chain employs TRBV28 and TRBJ2-7, with 9 bases aligning to TRBD1. Germline V gene data show CDR1 as MDHEN and CDR2 as SYDVKM. The ends lost 6 bases at V and 5 bases at J; junction bases unmatched: 8. The CDR3 spans 14 residues.

A single count supports this clone. The rearrangement uses TRBV6-1 and TRBJ2-3; TRBD2 matches at 8 bases. The V segment lost 9 bases and the J segment 4 bases; nucleotides outside the gene matches: 9. The length of the CDR3 is 14 residues. CDR1 and CDR2 (germline): MNHNS, SASEGT. CDR3 amino acids: CASKTGLEADTQYF. CDR3 DNA sequence: TGTGCCAGTAAGACGGGACTAGAGGCAGATACGCAGTATTTT.

This chain joins TRBV23-1 and TRBJ1-5; D remains ambiguous. TRBV23-1 is known as an ORF, though its function is uncertain. V gave up 4 bases and J gave up 0 bases, with 16 bases separating them. There are 17 residues in the CDR3. DNA of the CDR3: TGCGCCAGCAGTCCGCGGGGAGTAGCCCGTAGCAATCAGCCCCAGCATTTT. Amino acids: CASSPRGVARSNQPQHF.

The V call is TRBV15, the J call TRBJ1-2, with D maybe TRBD1 (5 bases). Germline V CDR1 and CDR2: LNHNV, YYDKDF (reference sequence). V lost 2 bases and J lost 4, with 8 bases in between. CDR3 length equals 13 residues. This CDR3 is CATSRKTAYGYTF. DNA of the CDR3: TGTGCCACCAGCAGAAAGACAGCCTATGGCTACACCTTC.

V is TRBV7-9 and J is TRBJ2-2; D call uncertain. The V gene lost 3 bases and the J gene lost 5 bases, with 7 bases spanning the gap. Per the germline V gene, CDR1 is SEHNR and CDR2 is FQNEAQ (reference sequence). CDR3 size: 13 residues. The DNA of the CDR3 is TGTGCCAGCAGCTTGGCCATAACCGGGGAGCTGTTTTTT. It specifies CASSLAITGELFF. Together with reference TRBV7-9 and TRBJ2-2, the CDR3 gives the full variable domain: DTGVSQNPRHKITKRGQNVTFRCDPISEHNRLYWYRQTLGQGPEFLTYFQNEAQLEKSRLLSDRFSAERPKGSFSTLEIQRTEQGDSAMYLCASSLAITGELFFGEGSRLTVL.

This chain uses TRBV5-1 with TRBJ1-1; D remains ambiguous. Trimming took 4 bases from V and 4 from J, leaving 11 bases between them. CDR1 is SGHRS, CDR2 YFSETQ, per germline. The CDR3 has 13 amino acids. The CDR3 region has the DNA TGCGCCAGCAGCCCCTCTATCGGCACTGAAGCTTTCTTT. Translated: CASSPSIGTEAFF.

This clone turned up a few times. The V gene is TRBV5-1, the J gene TRBJ2-2; 7 bases are shared with TRBD1. V shed 2 bases, J shed 5 bases, and the junction held 3 bases outside the gene matches. This CDR3 is 14 amino acids long. CDR1 SGHRS and CDR2 YFSETQ come from the germline V gene. As DNA, the CDR3 is TGCGCCAGCAGCTTCTCAGGGGGAACCGGGGAGCTGTTTTTT. This translates into CASSFSGGTGELFF.

J is TRBJ1-5 and V is TRBV2; TRBD1 matches 7 bases. Germline V gives CDR1 SNHLY, CDR2 FYNNEI. The CDR3 covers 14 residues. Losses at the gene ends were 6 bases for V and 4 bases for J; bases not matched to a gene: 6. The CDR3 DNA sequence: TGTGCCAGCAGCTACAGGGGTGGGAATCAGCCCCAGCATTTT. This gives the protein CASSYRGGNQPQHF.

The chain recombines TRBV14 with TRBJ2-2; 15 nucleotides match TRBD2. CDR3 size: 17 residues. Germline V gene sequence: CDR1 SGHDN, CDR2 FVKESK. J gave up 4 bases and V 4 bases, and 4 bases lay outside the gene matches. CDR3 DNA sequence: TGTGCCAGCAGCCCTTGGACTAGCGGGAGGGCCACCGGGGAGCTGTTTTTT. The encoded protein is CASSPWTSGRATGELFF.

The chain has TRBV28 and TRBJ2-7; D may be TRBD2 (7 bases). Per germline, CDR1 MDHEN and CDR2 SYDVKM. V was trimmed by 11 bases and J by 3 bases, leaving 14 bases between them. This CDR3 contains 12 residues. This chain's CDR3 is CASERGGYEQYF. CDR3 bases: TGTGCCTCAGAAAGGGGGGGCTACGAGCAGTACTTC.

This clone was seen a handful of times. The chain's CDR3 is CASSLMERPFGEQYF. CDR3 DNA sequence: TGTGCCAGCAGCCTAATGGAGCGGCCGTTTGGGGAGCAGTACTTC. This chain links TRBV5-6 with TRBJ2-7; maybe TRBD2 (5 bases). Trimming removed 4 bases from V and 7 bases from J, with 21 bases in between. The germline CDR1 and CDR2 sequences are SGHDT and YYEEEE. There are 15 residues in the CDR3.

This clone has just a few counts. This chain uses TRBV5-1 with TRBJ2-2, with D uncertain. Germline-derived CDR1 and CDR2 are SGHRS and YFSETQ. V was shortened by 4 bases and J by 8 bases, with 15 bases between the two germline ends. There are 14 residues in the CDR3. CDR3 sequence reads: CASSRAAARGELFF. The CDR3 DNA reads as TGCGCCAGCAGCCGCGCCGCCGCTCGAGGGGAGCTGTTTTTT.

J is TRBJ2-7 and V is TRBV5-5; 7 nucleotides align to TRBD1. This CDR3 region has 15 residues. Trimming at V came to 3 bases and at J to 4 bases, leaving 10 bases not matched to a gene. Looked up from germline, CDR1 is SGHKS and CDR2 is YYEKEE (reference sequence). The CDR3 DNA is TGTGCCAGCAGCTACTCCGGGAACAGGGGTTACGAGCAGTACTTC. Its protein is CASSYSGNRGYEQYF.

The chain uses TRBV13 and TRBJ2-2, with 9 bases lining up with TRBD2. In germline, CDR1 is PRHDT, CDR2 FYEKMQ (reference sequence). Trimming removed 5 bases from V and 6 bases from J; junction bases left unmatched: 10. The CDR3 contains 16 residues. CDR3 nucleotides: TGTGCCAGCAGCCTCCGCAGCGGGGGGCGAGCCGGGGAGCTGTTTTTT. Translating it yields CASSLRSGGRAGELFF.

This clone showed up just once. The genes are TRBV5-1 and TRBJ1-1, with D maybe TRBD1 (5 bases). This CDR3 region has 15 residues. From germline, CDR1 is SGHRS and CDR2 YFSETQ. V lost 2 bases and J lost 5, with 16 bases in between. This chain's CDR3 is CASSLLGPQGTEAFF. CDR3 nucleotides: TGCGCCAGCAGCTTATTAGGCCCCCAGGGAACTGAAGCTTTCTTT.

The chain uses TRBV6-1 and TRBJ2-1; no definite D call. CDR3 length: 12 residues. Trimming removed 8 bases at V and 4 bases at J, with 9 bases between. Per germline, CDR1 MNHNS and CDR2 SASEGT. Written as DNA, the CDR3 is TGTGCCAGCGTCCCCCAGTACAATGAGCAGTTCTTC. Its protein is CASVPQYNEQFF.

This chain connects TRBV6-5 to TRBJ1-3; D is undetermined. The germline V and J ends were trimmed by 2 bases and 5 bases, with 7 bases remaining between them. Germline CDR1 and CDR2: MNHEY and SVGAGI. This CDR3 is 13 amino acids long. CDR3 amino acids: CASSYGPRNTIYF. The CDR3 DNA reads as TGTGCCAGCAGTTACGGGCCCAGAAACACCATATATTTT.

This chain uses TRBV5-6 with TRBJ2-1, with D perhaps matching TRBD2 (6 bases). Germline assignment: CDR1 SGHDT and CDR2 YYEEEE. With 2 bases removed from V and 2 bases from J, the gap between germline ends came to 8 bases. This CDR3 contains 14 residues. CDR3 nucleotides: TGTGCCAGCAGCTTCGCGGGAACCTACAATGAGCAGTTCTTC. As protein: CASSFAGTYNEQFF.

V usage is TRBV4-1 and J usage is TRBJ2-3; 8 nucleotides align to TRBD2. Trimming cost V 1 base and J 4 bases; bases outside gene matches: 7. The length of the CDR3 is 16 residues. CDR1 is MGHRA and CDR2 is YSYEKL in the germline V gene. CDR3 residues: CASSQAPAGDSDTQYF. The CDR3 DNA sequence: TGCGCCAGCAGCCAAGCCCCAGCGGGAGACTCAGATACGCAGTATTTT.

This rearrangement joins TRBV11-3 to TRBJ2-1; the match to TRBD2 covers 8 bases. The CDR3 spans 15 residues. J lost 4 bases, V lost 5 bases, and 7 bases had no gene match. Germline CDR1 reads SGHNT; CDR2 reads YENEEA. CDR3 protein: CASSLIAGGYNEQFF. In DNA form, the CDR3 reads TGTGCCAGCAGCCTAATCGCGGGGGGATACAATGAGCAGTTCTTC. Full variable domain (remainder filled in from reference TRBV11-3 and TRBJ2-1): EAGVVQSPRYKIIEKKQPVAFWCNPISGHNTLYWYLQNLGQGPELLIRYENEEAVDDSQLPKDRFSAERLKGVDSTLKIQPAELGDSAVYLCASSLIAGGYNEQFFGPGTRLTVL.

This clone has more than one count but fewer than ten. The chain has TRBV6-4 and TRBJ2-3; D may be TRBD2 (6 bases). The CDR3 is made up of 15 amino acids. Trimming took 4 bases from V and 6 from J, leaving 17 bases between them. The germline CDR1 and CDR2 sequences are MRHNA and SNTAGT. The CDR3 protein is CASSVGDFDSDTQYF. DNA for the CDR3: TGTGCCAGCAGTGTAGGGGACTTTGATTCTGATACGCAGTATTTT.

This chain uses TRBV11-1 with TRBJ2-7; D is perhaps TRBD1 (5 bases). V dropped 2 bases and J dropped 3 bases, with 14 bases sitting between them. CDR1 is SGHAT and CDR2 is FQDESV in the germline V gene (reference sequence). The CDR3 loop spans 15 amino acids. CDR3 sequence (DNA): TGTGCCAGCAGCTTATTCCAGGGCGAGTACTACGAGCAGTACTTC. It yields the protein CASSLFQGEYYEQYF.

The chain has TRBV5-4 and TRBJ1-2, with TRBD1 matching 7 bases. The CDR3 runs 13 residues. V lost 3 bases and J lost 7; bases outside the gene matches: 6. Germline lookup yields CDR1 SGHNT and CDR2 YYREEE (reference sequence). CDR3 protein: CASSSLAGGGYTF. The CDR3 DNA is TGTGCCAGCAGCTCGCTCGCAGGGGGTGGCTACACCTTC.

The chain has TRBV29-1 and TRBJ2-1; 7 bases are a match to TRBD2. The CDR3 is made up of 14 amino acids. The V and J ends lost 7 bases and 4 bases, in that order; junction bases with no gene match: 10. The germline gives CDR1 SQVTM, CDR2 ANQGSEA. The DNA for the CDR3 is TGCAGCGCCGAACCGACTAGCCCTTACAATGAGCAGTTCTTC. Encoded protein: CSAEPTSPYNEQFF.

The gene calls are TRBV6-5 and TRBJ2-7; D is perhaps TRBD1 (6 bases). V was cut by 6 bases and J by 1 base, with 16 bases left in between. The CDR3 is made up of 15 amino acids. Germline V gene lookup returns CDR1 MNHEY and CDR2 SVGAGI. The CDR3 sequence is CASSRGAGPSYEQYF. The CDR3 DNA is TGTGCCAGCAGCAGGGGCGCGGGTCCTTCCTACGAGCAGTACTTC.

V gene TRBV2 combines with J gene TRBJ1-1; 7 nucleotides match TRBD1. The V gene's germline CDR1 is SNHLY and CDR2 FYNNEI. There are 15 residues in the CDR3. Germline trimming cut 5 bases from V and 1 base from J; bases unmatched to any gene: 7. The CDR3, as DNA: TGTGCCAGCAGTCAGGTACGGGACAGGAACACTGAAGCTTTCTTT. Translated: CASSQVRDRNTEAFF.